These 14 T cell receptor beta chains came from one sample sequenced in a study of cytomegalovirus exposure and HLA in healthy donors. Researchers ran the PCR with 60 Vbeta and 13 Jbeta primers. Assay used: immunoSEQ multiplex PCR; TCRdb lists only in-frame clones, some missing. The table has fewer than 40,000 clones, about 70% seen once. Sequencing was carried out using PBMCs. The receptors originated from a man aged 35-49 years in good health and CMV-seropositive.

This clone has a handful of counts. In nucleotides, the CDR3 is TGTGCCAGCAATTCCCAGGGGGCGAATGAGCAGTTCTTC. Translated, it gives CASNSQGANEQFF. V is TRBV7-2 and J is TRBJ2-1, with 8 nucleotides matching TRBD1. The CDR3 loop spans 13 amino acids. Germline V lookup: CDR1 SGHTA, CDR2 FQGNSA. V was pared by 7 bases and J by 7 bases, with 6 bases of the junction left unmatched. Full variable domain (missing parts from reference TRBV7-2 and TRBJ2-1): GAGVSQSPSNKVTEKGKDVELRCDPISGHTALYWYRQSLGQGLEFLIYFQGNSAPDKSGLPSDRFSAERTGGSVSTLTIQRTQQEDSAVYLCASNSQGANEQFFGPGTRLTVL.

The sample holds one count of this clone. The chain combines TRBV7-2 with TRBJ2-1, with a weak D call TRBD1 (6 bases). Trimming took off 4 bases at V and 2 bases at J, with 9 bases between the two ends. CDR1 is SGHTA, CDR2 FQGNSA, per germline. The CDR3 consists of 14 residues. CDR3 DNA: TGTGCCAGCAGCTACCAGGGGCCCTACAATGAGCAGTTCTTC. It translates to CASSYQGPYNEQFF.

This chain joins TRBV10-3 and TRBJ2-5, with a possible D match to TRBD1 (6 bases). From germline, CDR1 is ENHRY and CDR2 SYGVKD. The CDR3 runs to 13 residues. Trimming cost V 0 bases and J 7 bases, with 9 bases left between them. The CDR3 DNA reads TGTGCCATCAGTGAGTCGGGGGCGGCGACCCAGTACTTC. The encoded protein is CAISESGAATQYF.

For the CDR3, the DNA is TGTGCCAGTAGTATAGGGGCAGCTTATAATGAAAAACTGTTTTTT. Amino acid sequence: CASSIGAAYNEKLFF. This chain joins TRBV19 and TRBJ1-4; D unclear. The CDR3 totals 15 residues. Per germline, CDR1 LNHDA and CDR2 SQIVND (reference sequence). V shed 1 base and J shed 4 bases, with 10 bases lying between them.

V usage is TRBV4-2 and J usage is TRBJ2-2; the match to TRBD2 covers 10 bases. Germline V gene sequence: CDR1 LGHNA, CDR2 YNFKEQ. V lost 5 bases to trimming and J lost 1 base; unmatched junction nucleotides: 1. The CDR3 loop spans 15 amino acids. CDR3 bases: TGTGCCAGCAGCTCTAGCGGGGGGAACACCGGGGAGCTGTTTTTT. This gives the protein CASSSSGGNTGELFF.

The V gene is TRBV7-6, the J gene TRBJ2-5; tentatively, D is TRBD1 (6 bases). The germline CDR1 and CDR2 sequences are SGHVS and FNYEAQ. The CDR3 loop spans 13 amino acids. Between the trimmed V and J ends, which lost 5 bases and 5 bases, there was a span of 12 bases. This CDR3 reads CASSPTGRETQYF. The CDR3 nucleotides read TGTGCCAGCAGCCCCACAGGGCGGGAGACCCAGTACTTC.

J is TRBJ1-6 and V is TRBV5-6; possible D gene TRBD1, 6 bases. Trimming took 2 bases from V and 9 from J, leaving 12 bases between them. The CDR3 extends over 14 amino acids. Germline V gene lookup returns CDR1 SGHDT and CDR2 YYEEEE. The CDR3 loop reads CASSFRDTTSPLHF. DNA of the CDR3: TGTGCCAGCAGCTTCCGGGACACTACTTCACCCCTCCACTTT.

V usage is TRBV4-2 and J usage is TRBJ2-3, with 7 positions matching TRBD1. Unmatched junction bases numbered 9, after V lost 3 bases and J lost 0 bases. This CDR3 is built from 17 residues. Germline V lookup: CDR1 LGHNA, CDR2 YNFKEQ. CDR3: CASSQAWGQLSTDTQYF. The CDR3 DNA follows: TGTGCCAGCAGCCAGGCGTGGGGACAGCTCAGCACAGATACGCAGTATTTT.

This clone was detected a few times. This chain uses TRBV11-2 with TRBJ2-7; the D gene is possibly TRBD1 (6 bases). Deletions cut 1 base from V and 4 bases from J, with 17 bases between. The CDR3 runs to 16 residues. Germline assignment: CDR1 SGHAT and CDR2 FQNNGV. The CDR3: CASSLGTDRRWYEQYF. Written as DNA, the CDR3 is TGTGCCAGCAGCTTAGGAACTGACAGGCGATGGTACGAGCAGTACTTC.

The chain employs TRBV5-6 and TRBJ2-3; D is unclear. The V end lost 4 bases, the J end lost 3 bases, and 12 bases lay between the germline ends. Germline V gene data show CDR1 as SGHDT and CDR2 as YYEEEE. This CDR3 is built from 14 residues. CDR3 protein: CASSNPGQTDTQYF. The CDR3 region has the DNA TGTGCCAGCAGCAACCCAGGCCAGACAGATACGCAGTATTTT.

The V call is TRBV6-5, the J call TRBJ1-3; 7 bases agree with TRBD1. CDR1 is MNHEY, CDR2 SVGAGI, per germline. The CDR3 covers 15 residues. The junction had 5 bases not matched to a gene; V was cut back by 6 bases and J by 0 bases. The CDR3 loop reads CASRTTGISGNTIYF. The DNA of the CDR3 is TGTGCCAGCAGGACGACAGGGATCTCTGGAAACACCATATATTTT.

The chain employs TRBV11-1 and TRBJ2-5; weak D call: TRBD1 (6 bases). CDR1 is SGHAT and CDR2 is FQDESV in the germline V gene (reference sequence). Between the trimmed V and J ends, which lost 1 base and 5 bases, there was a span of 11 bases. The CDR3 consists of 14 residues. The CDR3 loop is CASSLDRAEETQYF. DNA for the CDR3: TGTGCCAGCAGCTTAGACAGGGCCGAGGAGACCCAGTACTTC.

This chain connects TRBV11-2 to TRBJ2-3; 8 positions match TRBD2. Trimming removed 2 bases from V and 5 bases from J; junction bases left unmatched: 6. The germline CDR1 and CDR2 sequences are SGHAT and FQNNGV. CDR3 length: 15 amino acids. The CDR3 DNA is TGTGCCAGCAGCTTAACTAGCGGATTACTAGATACGCAGTATTTT. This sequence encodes CASSLTSGLLDTQYF. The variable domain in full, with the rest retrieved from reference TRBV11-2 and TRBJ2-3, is EAGVAQSPRYKIIEKRQSVAFWCNPISGHATLYWYQQILGQGPKLLIQFQNNGVVDDSQLPKDRFSAERLKGVDSTLKIQPAKLEDSAVYLCASSLTSGLLDTQYFGPGTRLTVL.

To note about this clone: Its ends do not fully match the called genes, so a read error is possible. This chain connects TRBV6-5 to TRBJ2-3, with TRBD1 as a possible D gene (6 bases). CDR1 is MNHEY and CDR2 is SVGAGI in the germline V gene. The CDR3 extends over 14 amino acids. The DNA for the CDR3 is TGTGCCAGCAGTTACGACAGGACCACAGATGCGCAGTATTTT. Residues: CASSYDRTTDAQYF.